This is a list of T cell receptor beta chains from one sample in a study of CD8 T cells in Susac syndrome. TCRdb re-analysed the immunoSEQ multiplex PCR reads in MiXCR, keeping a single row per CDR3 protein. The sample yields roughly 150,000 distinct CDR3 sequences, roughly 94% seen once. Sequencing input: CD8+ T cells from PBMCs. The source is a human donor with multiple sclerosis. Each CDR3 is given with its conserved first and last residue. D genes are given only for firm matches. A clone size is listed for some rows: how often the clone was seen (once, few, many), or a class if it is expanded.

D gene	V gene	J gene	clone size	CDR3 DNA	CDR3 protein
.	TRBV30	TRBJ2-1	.	TGTGCCTGGAGTCTATTTATCAACAATGAGCAGTTCTTC	CAWSLFINNEQFF
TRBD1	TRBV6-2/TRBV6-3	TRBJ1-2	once	TGTGCCAGCAGCTTCACCGGAGGGGGCGATGGCTACACCTTC	CASSFTGGGDGYTF
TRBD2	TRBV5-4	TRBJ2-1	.	TGTGCCAGCAGCTCGACTAGCGGGGGATCCTACAATGAGCAGTTCTTC	CASSSTSGGSYNEQFF
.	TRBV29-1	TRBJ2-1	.	TGCAGCGTCCTATCGAATAATGAGCAGTTCTTC	CSVLSNNEQFF
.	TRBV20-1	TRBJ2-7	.	TGCAGTGCTAGAGAACGAACCCGCTACGAGCAGTACTTC	CSARERTRYEQYF
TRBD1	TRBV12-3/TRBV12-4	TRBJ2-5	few	TGTGCCAGCAGTTCAGGACAGGCTGGGACCCAGTACTTC	CASSSGQAGTQYF
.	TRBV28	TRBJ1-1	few	TGTGCCAGCAGTTTATCGGGGACTGAAGCTTTCTTT	CASSLSGTEAFF
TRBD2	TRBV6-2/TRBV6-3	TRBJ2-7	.	TGTGCCAGCAGTGCCGGACTAGCGGGGTTAAATACCTACGAGCAGTACTTC	CASSAGLAGLNTYEQYF
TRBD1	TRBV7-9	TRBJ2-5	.	TGTGCCAGCAGCTCTTTTACAGGGGGCGCGGAGACCCAGTACTTC	CASSSFTGGAETQYF
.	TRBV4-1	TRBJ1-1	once	TGCGCCAGCAGCCAAAAGGACGGTGGCACTGAAGCTTTCTTT	CASSQKDGGTEAFF
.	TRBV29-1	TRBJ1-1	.	TGCAGCGTCATGAGTGGGGGGCTGAACACTGAAGCTTTCTTT	CSVMSGGLNTEAFF